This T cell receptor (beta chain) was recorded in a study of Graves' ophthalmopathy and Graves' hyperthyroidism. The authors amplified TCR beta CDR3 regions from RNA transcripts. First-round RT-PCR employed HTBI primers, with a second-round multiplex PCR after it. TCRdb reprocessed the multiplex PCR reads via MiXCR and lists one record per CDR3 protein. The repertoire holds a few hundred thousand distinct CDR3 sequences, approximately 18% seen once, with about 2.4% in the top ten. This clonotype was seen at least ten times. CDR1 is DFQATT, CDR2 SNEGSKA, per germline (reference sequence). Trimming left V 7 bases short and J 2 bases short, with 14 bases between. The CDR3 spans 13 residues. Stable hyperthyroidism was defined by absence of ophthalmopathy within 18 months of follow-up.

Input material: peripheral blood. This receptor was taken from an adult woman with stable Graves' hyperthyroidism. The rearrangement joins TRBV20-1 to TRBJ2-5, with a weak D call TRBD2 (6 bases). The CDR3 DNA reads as TGCAGTGGGCGGGACCCCTTGCAAGAGACCCAGTACTTC. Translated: CSGRDPLQETQYF.